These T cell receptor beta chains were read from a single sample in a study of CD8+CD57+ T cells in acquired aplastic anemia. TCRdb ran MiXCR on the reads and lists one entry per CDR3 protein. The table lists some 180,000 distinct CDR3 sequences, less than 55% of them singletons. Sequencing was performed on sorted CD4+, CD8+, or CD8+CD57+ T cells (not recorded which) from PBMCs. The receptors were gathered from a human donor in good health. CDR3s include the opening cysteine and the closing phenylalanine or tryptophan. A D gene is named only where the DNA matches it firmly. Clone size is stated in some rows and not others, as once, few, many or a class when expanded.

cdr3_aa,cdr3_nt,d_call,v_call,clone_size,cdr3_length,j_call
CASSGSATTHTDTQYF,TGTGCCAGCAGTGGTAGCGCAACGACCCACACAGATACGCAGTATTTT,.,TRBV6-1,few,16,TRBJ2-3
CASSLADRGGEAFF,TGTGCCAGCAGTTTAGCCGACCGCGGGGGTGAAGCTTTCTTT,.,TRBV12-3/TRBV12-4,few,14,TRBJ1-1
CASSLHGGTYNEQFF,TGTGCCAGCAGTTTACACGGGGGAACCTACAATGAGCAGTTCTTC,.,TRBV28,few,15,TRBJ2-1
CASSLGPNYEQYF,TGTGCCAGCAGCTTGGGTCCGAACTACGAGCAGTACTTC,.,TRBV5-6,many,13,TRBJ2-7
CASSELTALRADTQYF,TGTGCCAGCAGCGAACTCACGGCCCTAAGGGCAGATACGCAGTATTTT,.,TRBV3-1,.,16,TRBJ2-3
CASSSAGLNTEAFF,TGTGCCAGCAGTTCGGCAGGGCTGAACACTGAAGCTTTCTTT,.,TRBV6-9,.,14,TRBJ1-1
CASTKENTEAFF,TGTGCCAGCACTAAGGAGAACACTGAAGCTTTCTTT,.,TRBV2,many,12,TRBJ1-1
CASSTSPGGHNEQFF,.,.,TRBV12-3/TRBV12-4,.,15,TRBJ2-1
CATLTSPGLERTQYF,TGCGCCACCCTAACCAGCCCGGGACTAGAAAGAACCCAGTACTTC,TRBD2,TRBV10-1,.,15,TRBJ2-5
CATIATGTASYEQYF,TGTGCCACCATCGCGACCGGGACTGCCTCCTACGAGCAGTACTTC,.,TRBV2,.,15,TRBJ2-7